A single sample gave rise to the 18 T cell receptor beta chains below, sequenced in a study of OX40 agonist ivuxolimab in advanced cancers. TCRdb keeps only in-frame clones here, not all; method: immunoSEQ multiplex PCR. This sample has fewer than 85,000 clones, with around four fifths found just once. Sequenced here: CD4+ or CD8+ T cells sorted from blood, sampled in a trial of the OX40 agonist ivuxolimab. Every receptor here comes from an adult with an advanced solid tumor such as melanoma, head and neck, liver or kidney cancer.

The rearrangement joins TRBV19 to TRBJ2-5, with a possible D match to TRBD2 (5 bases). Trimming cost V 3 bases and J 0 bases, with 14 bases left between them. The germline V gene has CDR1 LNHDA and CDR2 SQIVND (reference sequence). The CDR3 contains 16 residues. The CDR3 protein is CASSMTRDPYQETQYF. The CDR3 nucleotides read TGTGCCAGTAGTATGACGAGGGATCCGTACCAAGAGACCCAGTACTTC.

J is TRBJ2-3 and V is TRBV9, with 7 bases aligning to TRBD1. The V and J ends lost 0 bases and 4 bases, in that order; junction bases with no gene match: 5. The CDR3 loop spans 15 amino acids. Germline CDR1 is SGDLS and CDR2 is YYNGEE. The CDR3 protein is CASSVEQGRPDTQYF. The CDR3 DNA is TGTGCCAGCAGCGTAGAACAGGGGCGGCCAGATACGCAGTATTTT.

The chain carries TRBV18 and TRBJ1-5; 7 nucleotides line up with TRBD1. This CDR3 contains 15 residues. Trimming removed 3 bases from V and 2 bases from J; junction bases left unmatched: 4. CDR1 KGHSH and CDR2 LQKENI come from the germline V gene. CDR3 sequence (DNA): TGTGCCAGCTCACCCTTAACAGGGGGCAATCAGCCCCAGCATTTT. It is translated as CASSPLTGGNQPQHF.

The rearrangement uses TRBV11-2 and TRBJ1-6; 9 bases fit TRBD1. Trimming at V came to 3 bases and at J to 8 bases, leaving 5 bases not matched to a gene. CDR1 is SGHAT and CDR2 is FQNNGV in the germline V gene. This CDR3 contains 15 residues. The DNA of the CDR3 is TGTGCCAGCAGCTTGGATTGGACAGGGGATTCACCCCTCCACTTT. This codes for CASSLDWTGDSPLHF.

This chain joins TRBV18 and TRBJ1-1, with D hard to call. In germline, CDR1 is KGHSH, CDR2 LQKENI. There are 14 residues in the CDR3. Trimming stripped 3 bases from V and 4 bases from J, with 12 bases between. This CDR3 reads CASSPGEGGTEAFF. The CDR3 DNA follows: TGTGCCAGCTCACCTGGGGAGGGTGGCACTGAAGCTTTCTTT.

The gene calls are TRBV7-7 and TRBJ2-2; the D call may be TRBD1 or TRBD2 (6 bases each). Germline CDR1 and CDR2: SSHAT and FNYEAQ (reference sequence). The CDR3 contains 15 residues. With 2 bases removed from V and 4 bases from J, the gap between germline ends came to 11 bases. CDR3 in amino acids: CASSLRGAPTGELFF. The CDR3 nucleotides read TGTGCCAGCAGCTTAAGGGGGGCGCCCACCGGGGAGCTGTTTTTT.

The V call is TRBV7-2, the J call TRBJ1-1; tentatively, D is TRBD1 (6 bases). Germline CDR1 SGHTA, CDR2 FQGNSA. The CDR3 sequence is 13 residues long. Trimming cost V 2 bases and J 6 bases, with 10 bases left between them. The CDR3 loop is CASSLQGRAEAFF. The CDR3 region has the DNA TGTGCCAGCAGCTTACAGGGGAGGGCTGAAGCTTTCTTT.

V and J are TRBV25-1 and TRBJ1-4, with D possibly matching TRBD1 (5 bases). The CDR3 has 16 residues. Germline V gene sequence: CDR1 MGHDK, CDR2 SYGVNS. Trimming shortened V by 7 bases and J by 7 bases, and 22 bases separated the two germline ends. DNA for the CDR3: TGTGCCAGCACCCTAAGTGGGGGACCCGGAGGTGAAAAACTGTTTTTT. This translates into CASTLSGGPGGEKLFF.

V usage is TRBV7-3 and J usage is TRBJ1-1; 9 positions agree with TRBD1. Germline values: CDR1 SGHTA, CDR2 FQGTGA. Germline trimming cut 5 bases from V and 12 bases from J; bases unmatched to any gene: 7. The CDR3 sequence is 12 residues long. This chain's CDR3 is CASSKGDRGTFF. CDR3 bases: TGTGCCAGCAGCAAAGGTGACAGGGGGACTTTCTTT. Filled out from reference TRBV7-3 and TRBJ1-1, the complete variable domain reads GAGVSQTPSNKVTEKGKYVELRCDPISGHTALYWYRQSLGQGPEFLIYFQGTGAADDSGLPNDRFFAVRPEGSVSTLKIQRTERGDSAVYLCASSKGDRGTFFGQGTRLTVV.

The V and J genes are TRBV7-8 and TRBJ1-1; D uncertain. Germline loops: CDR1 SGHVS, CDR2 FQNEAQ. This CDR3 is 14 amino acids long. The V gene lost 1 base and the J gene lost 1 base, with 7 bases spanning the gap. CDR3 in DNA: TGTGCCAGCAGCTTAGTTTTCGGGAACACTGAAGCTTTCTTT. Its protein product is CASSLVFGNTEAFF.

This clone showed up just a few times. The rearrangement joins TRBV7-2 to TRBJ1-2, with D unclear. Between the trimmed V and J ends, which lost 3 bases and 8 bases, there was a span of 13 bases. This CDR3 is built from 13 residues. Looked up from germline, CDR1 is SGHTA and CDR2 is FQGNSA. The CDR3 protein is CASSLSGVDGYTF. The CDR3 coding sequence is TGTGCCAGCAGCTTGTCCGGGGTGGACGGCTACACCTTC.

The CDR3 sequence is CASSQARVPGASYNSPLHF. CDR3 coding DNA: TGCGCCAGCAGCCAAGCCAGGGTTCCGGGAGCCTCCTATAATTCACCCCTCCACTTT. This sequence joins TRBV4-1 and TRBJ1-6; D is perhaps TRBD1 (5 bases). The CDR3 runs to 19 residues. Germline assignment: CDR1 MGHRA and CDR2 YSYEKL. Trimming left V 1 base short and J 0 bases short, with 16 bases between.

This clone was observed a single time. The chain combines TRBV10-1 with TRBJ2-7, with 14 positions matching TRBD2. There are 14 residues in the CDR3. Germline V gene data show CDR1 as WNHNN and CDR2 as SYGVQD (reference sequence). After removal of 6 bases from V and 7 bases from J, the junction contained 5 bases not matched to a gene. The CDR3 DNA reads TGCGCCAGCAGCCCGGGACTAGCGGGAGCGGAGCAGTACTTC. Translating gives CASSPGLAGAEQYF.

J is TRBJ2-1 and V is TRBV12-5; 7 nucleotides line up with TRBD1. V lost 6 bases and J lost 8; bases outside the gene matches: 7. Per germline, CDR1 LGHNT and CDR2 FRNRAP. The CDR3 has 13 residues. The CDR3 sequence is CASGLTGSDEQFF. The CDR3 region has the DNA TGTGCTAGTGGACTGACAGGGAGCGATGAGCAGTTCTTC.

This clone has a handful of counts. The chain couples TRBV30 to TRBJ2-1; TRBD2 matches 7 bases. In germline, CDR1 is GTSNPN, CDR2 SVGIG (reference sequence). The CDR3 contains 12 residues. V shed 0 bases and J 8 bases; nucleotides not matched to a gene: 1. DNA of the CDR3: TGTGCCTGGAGTGTAACTAGCGATGAGCAGTTCTTC. Residues: CAWSVTSDEQFF. Complete variable domain (other parts from reference TRBV30 and TRBJ2-1): SQTIHQWPATLVQPVGSPLSLECTVEGTSNPNLYWYRQAAGRGLQLLFYSVGIGQISSEVPQNLSASRPQDRQFILSSKKLLLSDSGFYLCAWSVTSDEQFFGPGTRLTVL.

V is TRBV11-3 and J is TRBJ1-6; D might be TRBD1 (5 bases). The ends were cut back, 5 bases at V and 7 bases at J, with 18 bases in the middle. CDR1 is SGHNT and CDR2 is YENEEA in the germline V gene. The CDR3 is made up of 16 amino acids. The CDR3 DNA sequence: TGTGCCAGCAGCCCGAGGACGGGGGGAGGCAATTCACCCCTCCACTTT. It encodes CASSPRTGGGNSPLHF.

The CDR3 sequence is CASSLGDIFNSPLHF. The CDR3 DNA sequence: TGTGCCAGCAGCTTAGGGGACATATTCAATTCACCCCTCCACTTT. The chain joins TRBV7-2 to TRBJ1-6; tentatively, D is TRBD1 (6 bases). Trimming cost V 1 base and J 7 bases, with 11 bases left between them. In germline, CDR1 is SGHTA, CDR2 FQGNSA. The CDR3 totals 15 residues.

The chain has TRBV5-4 and TRBJ2-3, with 7 bases fitting TRBD2. Germline lookup yields CDR1 SGHNT and CDR2 YYREEE (reference sequence). J lost 6 bases, V lost 0 bases, and 13 bases had no gene match. The CDR3 length is 17 residues. CDR3 loop: CASSLEGPGGIHDTQYF. CDR3 bases: TGTGCCAGCAGCTTGGAAGGACCCGGGGGGATACATGATACGCAGTATTTT.